This T cell receptor (beta chain) comes out of a study of T cells in Graves' hyperthyroidism and ophthalmopathy (dated by TCRdb to between 2018 and 2021). Regarding the complete study: Peripheral blood samples were taken at initial diagnosis, before any treatment was given. To identify distinguishing TCR V-J signatures, a discovery cohort of about 100 patients was used, comprising 40 to 45 with Graves' ophthalmopathy and roughly 60 with stable Graves' hyperthyroidism. An independent validation cohort of under 20 hyperthyroidism patients and some 15 patients who later progressed to ophthalmopathy tested prospective prediction of ophthalmopathy. The approximately 90 discovery patients were divided at random into training and test sets in a 7:3 ratio. In roughly six Graves' hyperthyroidism patients, the study also compared T-cell repertoires from thyroid tissue with T-cell repertoires from blood. After blood sampling, hyperthyroidism patients were treated with methimazole at a starting dose of 30 mg daily, and ophthalmopathy patients were treated with high-dose intravenous methylprednisolone. The paper describes TCR Vbeta CDR3 sequencing of 130 to 150 peripheral blood samples, made up of 40 to 45 ophthalmopathy patients, more than 70 hyperthyroidism patients and some 17 progressor patients.

Points the paper makes about the study in general: In validation, the model predicted progression to ophthalmopathy with around 71% sensitivity and around 72% specificity, a median of about six months before onset. Blood samples also contained most of the expanded thyroid clonotypes (frequency above 0.001), which suggests that blood repertoires may reflect thyroid immune responses. Sample size was not statistically predetermined, and blinding of investigators to group allocation was not performed. A model built on a 13 V-J signature distinguished ophthalmopathy from stable hyperthyroidism, reaching approximately 89% sensitivity and under 84% specificity in cross-validation and 80%/75% in testing.

Stable Graves' hyperthyroidism was defined as the absence of progression to ophthalmopathy over 18 months of follow-up. Hyperthyroidism patients were aged 18 to 65 years and newly diagnosed, with disease duration of less than 2 months. Any patient with an uncontrolled infection, another autoimmune disease, pregnancy or lactation was excluded. Diagnoses were based on clinical symptoms, serum thyroxine and TRAb, thyroid ultrasound and orbital computed tomography. Ficoll-Paque density gradient centrifugation was used to isolate PBMCs from 9.5 to 10 ml of fresh peripheral blood. Total RNA was extracted using Trizol reagent, and RNA quality was assessed on an Agilent 2100 Bioanalyzer. As encoded in the germline V gene, CDR1 is SGHVS while CDR2 is FQNEAQ. V is shortened by 3 bases, J by 7 bases, and the region joining them spans 10 bases. The CDR3 runs 13 amino acids, cysteine and phenylalanine included. Of all the DNA, just the CDR3 is kept, 39 bases in frame from base 1.

Comment on this clonotype: Its antigen remains undetermined. Base qualities are not provided; no much larger clone lies one nucleotide away.

The TCR beta CDR3 regions were amplified from the RNA transcripts. The TCR CDR3 was subjected to a first round of RT-PCR using the HTBI primer set and the Qiagen OneStep RT-PCR kit. A second multiplex PCR round built the libraries, followed by size selection and purification. Sequencing of the libraries was done on an Illumina HiSeq2000 using paired-end 100 bp reads. The study's own analysis went as follows. Raw data were processed with SOAPnuke, discarding reads with adapters, uncalled bases, mean Phred below 15, or no exact constant-primer or identifier match. High-quality paired reads were merged with COPE v1.2.5, and unique nucleotide sequences were defined as clonotypes. MiTCR v1.1 was used to align the clonotypes against IMGT TRBV, TRBD and TRBJ reference segments. The analysis was restricted to V-J combinations with a frequency above 0.0001, which together covered 99% to 99.2% of the repertoires. A TCS score was defined as the ratio of F50 (clonal expansion) to E x V (chaos), with BLOSUM62-based TCRdist applied between CDR3 peptides within each V-J. Welch's t-statistics and random forest reduced roughly 530 V-J features to 13, which were used in a naive Bayes classifier (R e1071). TCRdb redid the processing of the public reads, applying fastp at Q25 and MiXCR, and retained in-frame beta chains. When rows share a CDR3 protein, they turn into one entry using the most common DNA and genes. The V and J calls were determined by TCRdb, not by the authors. In this sample the table shows approximately 700,000 distinct CDR3 sequences, about a sixth of which occur a single time. The top ten constitute under 9.5% of the sample.

The chain is encoded by TRBV7-8 joined to TRBJ2-1; a tentative D match to TRBD1 spans 6 bases. Sequences were obtained from blood. The sequence came from a man younger than 35 with Graves' hyperthyroidism. The nucleotide sequence reads TGTGCCAGCAGCTTTGGGGGCCGGAATGAGCAGTTCTTC. Translated, this is CASSFGGRNEQFF.